A selection of T cell receptor beta chains follows, all from one sample in a study of PD-1 blockade in classical Hodgkin lymphoma. Clones were read by immunoSEQ multiplex PCR, and TCRdb kept only the in-frame ones, dropping some. This table holds about 110,000 clones, 70% to 90% found once. The sample in question was peripheral blood mononuclear cells (PBMCs), obtained before the second cycle of nivolumab. These TCRs come from a human donor with classical Hodgkin lymphoma. Both conserved end residues are part of each CDR3. Each record gives: V gene, CDR3 protein.

V gene: TRBV25-1
CDR3 protein: CASSVLTGGNTEAFF

V gene: TRBV25-1
CDR3 protein: CASSEWGQGKTEAFF

V gene: TRBV6-1
CDR3 protein: CASNRDRTNEKLFF

V gene: TRBV5-6
CDR3 protein: CASSPRGVRETQYF

V gene: TRBV25-1
CDR3 protein: CASSETRGRMAEAFF

V gene: TRBV2
CDR3 protein: CASSESGLGLSTDTQYF

V gene: TRBV28
CDR3 protein: CATTRGSRRSNQPQHF

V gene: TRBV18
CDR3 protein: CASSVGQGGNTEAFF

V gene: TRBV5-1
CDR3 protein: CASGTISTDTQYF

V gene: TRBV4-2
CDR3 protein: CASSQGYGGGQETQYF

V gene: TRBV28
CDR3 protein: CASDKDDRGLYGYTF

V gene: TRBV6-5
CDR3 protein: CASSYSRDGNTEAFF

V gene: TRBV18
CDR3 protein: CASSHTGSTGVDEQYF

V gene: TRBV5-4
CDR3 protein: CASSQNRVRTYNEQFF

V gene: TRBV30
CDR3 protein: CAWSVLDREETQYF

V gene: TRBV7-2
CDR3 protein: CASSVGHAGGNGYTF

V gene: TRBV5-1
CDR3 protein: CASSLTSGSYEQYF

V gene: TRBV7-2
CDR3 protein: CASSLGGSMNTEAFF

V gene: TRBV6-6
CDR3 protein: CASSQDSRGSETQYF

V gene: TRBV7-6
CDR3 protein: CASSLSLAGYPTDTQYF

V gene: TRBV19
CDR3 protein: CASKIGLTNPQETQYF

V gene: TRBV30
CDR3 protein: CACLNRDNQPQHF

V gene: TRBV4-2
CDR3 protein: CASSQEGPASGANVLTF

V gene: TRBV7-9
CDR3 protein: CASSLEVPSSYEQYF

V gene: TRBV11-2
CDR3 protein: CASSLGSGGRLARGYTF